The rows below give T cell receptor beta chains drawn from one sample of a study of blood T cell repertoires in COVID-19. Data came from immunoSEQ multiplex PCR; TCRdb stores just in-frame clones and leaves some out. Of around 250,000 clones listed, about 87% are singletons. The sequencing input was PBMCs or T cells enriched from blood (not recorded which). The origin of the receptors is a man over 45 who had been exposed to COVID-19. CDR3s include the opening cysteine and the closing phenylalanine or tryptophan. The D gene is left open where the match is weak. Part of the rows lack a size; the others show once, few, many or a class for expanded clones.

clone size	V gene	D gene	J gene	CDR3 protein	CDR3 DNA
-	TRBV28	-	TRBJ2-7	CASKGDRSEQYF	TGTGCCAGCAAGGGGGACCGATCCGAGCAGTACTTC
-	TRBV27	-	TRBJ1-6	CANRQSANSPLHF	TGTGCCAACCGACAGTCGGCGAATTCACCCCTCCACTTT
once	TRBV7-2	-	TRBJ2-5	CASSFSRGETQYF	TGTGCCAGCAGCTTCTCGAGAGGCGAGACCCAGTACTTC
-	TRBV5-1	TRBD1	TRBJ1-2	CASSLGETGGSAGYTF	TGCGCCAGCAGCTTGGGCGAGACAGGGGGCTCCGCTGGCTACACCTTC
many	TRBV6-5	TRBD1	TRBJ1-2	CASRPDRGAYGYTF	TGTGCCAGCAGACCCGACAGGGGGGCTTATGGCTACACCTTC
-	TRBV19	-	TRBJ1-3	CASSSGAAGNTIYF	TGTGCCAGTAGTAGTGGGGCTGCTGGAAACACCATATATTTT
-	TRBV28	TRBD1	TRBJ2-5	CASRVTGGGETQYF	TGTGCCAGCAGGGTGACAGGGGGCGGAGAGACCCAGTACTTC
-	TRBV19	TRBD1	TRBJ1-2	CASSIEDRDYGYTF	TGTGCCAGTAGTATAGAGGACAGGGACTATGGCTACACCTTC
-	TRBV30	-	TRBJ2-7	CAWSSAVPGYEQYF	TGTGCCTGGAGTTCGGCGGTCCCGGGTTACGAGCAGTACTTC
-	TRBV28	-	TRBJ1-5	CASSLQTGGYSNQPQHF	TGTGCCAGCAGTTTACAGACAGGAGGATATAGCAATCAGCCCCAGCATTTT
-	TRBV12-5	TRBD1	TRBJ2-5	CASGSRQGTQYF	TGTGCTAGTGGTTCCCGACAGGGGACCCAGTACTTC
-	TRBV5-5	TRBD1	TRBJ1-1	CASSTGQGRWNTEAFF	TGTGCCAGCAGCACCGGACAGGGGAGATGGAACACTGAAGCTTTCTTT
-	TRBV30	-	TRBJ2-3	CAWSFSGIDTQYF	TGTGCCTGGAGTTTTTCAGGGATAGATACGCAGTATTTT
-	TRBV5-6	-	TRBJ1-4	CASSFQGLQIEKLFF	TGTGCCAGCAGCTTTCAGGGGTTGCAGATTGAAAAACTGTTTTTT
-	TRBV7-2	-	TRBJ1-6	CASSLRGSPLHF	TGTGCCAGCAGCTTGAGAGGGTCACCCCTCCACTTT
-	TRBV7-9	-	TRBJ2-5	CASSFSQETQYF	TGTGCCAGCAGCTTCAGCCAAGAGACCCAGTACTTC
-	TRBV18	-	TRBJ1-1	CASSLNQGGMNTEAFF	TGTGCCAGCTCACTCAACCAGGGCGGTATGAACACTGAAGCTTTCTTT
once	TRBV4-2	TRBD2	TRBJ2-2	CASSPDPAGTTNTGELFF	TGTGCCAGCAGCCCCGACCCGGCCGGGACTACAAACACCGGGGAGCTGTTTTTT
-	TRBV18	-	TRBJ1-3	CASSPNPGNTIYF	TGTGCCAGCTCCCCCAATCCTGGAAACACCATATATTTT
-	TRBV27	-	TRBJ1-4	CASSFSREGEKLFF	TGTGCCAGCAGTTTTAGTCGGGAAGGGGAAAAACTGTTTTTT
few	TRBV4-1	TRBD2	TRBJ2-5	CASSRLAGAKETQYF	TGCGCCAGCAGTCGACTAGCGGGAGCAAAAGAGACCCAGTACTTC
few	TRBV9	-	TRBJ1-2	CASSDFGAGGNGGYTF	TGTGCCAGCAGCGACTTCGGGGCGGGGGGAAACGGTGGCTACACCTTC
-	TRBV5-1	-	TRBJ2-7	CASSFLLPTYEQYF	TGCGCCAGCAGCTTTCTACTACCTACCTACGAGCAGTACTTC
-	TRBV6-5	-	TRBJ2-2	CASSYRPTGELFF	TGTGCCAGCAGTTACCGTCCCACCGGGGAGCTGTTTTTT